Below, one T cell receptor (beta chain) is given with its context. Its antigen is unknown. PCR employed 60 Vbeta and 13 Jbeta primers. Method: immunoSEQ multiplex PCR; TCRdb's copy keeps in-frame clones and lacks some. The table lists fewer than 200,000 clones, roughly 68% of them singletons, with approximately 1.8% in the top ten. The data originate from a study of cytomegalovirus exposure and HLA in healthy donors. As for the study in general: There were around 100 million unique TCR beta sequences, drawn from roughly 200 million T cells, in an earlier analysis. General study points: The study listed under 200 cytomegalovirus-associated TCR beta chains. It was reported that the classifier diagnosed cytomegalovirus status with high specificity and sensitivity in both the original and validation cohorts. A later analysis found most CMV-associated TCR beta chains apparently HLA-restricted.

The sample consisted of PBMCs. The sequence derives from a woman younger than 45 in good health and CMV-seronegative.

CDR3 region: CASSLGRTSGSTDTQYF. In DNA, the CDR3 is TGTGCCAGCAGCTTAGGGAGGACTAGCGGGTCTACAGATACGCAGTATTTT. The rearrangement joins TRBV7-2 to TRBJ2-3; TRBD2 aligns across 11 bases. Germline V gene lookup returns CDR1 SGHTA and CDR2 FQGNSA. The CDR3 length is 17 residues. J gave up 3 bases and V 1 base, and 6 bases lay outside the gene matches.